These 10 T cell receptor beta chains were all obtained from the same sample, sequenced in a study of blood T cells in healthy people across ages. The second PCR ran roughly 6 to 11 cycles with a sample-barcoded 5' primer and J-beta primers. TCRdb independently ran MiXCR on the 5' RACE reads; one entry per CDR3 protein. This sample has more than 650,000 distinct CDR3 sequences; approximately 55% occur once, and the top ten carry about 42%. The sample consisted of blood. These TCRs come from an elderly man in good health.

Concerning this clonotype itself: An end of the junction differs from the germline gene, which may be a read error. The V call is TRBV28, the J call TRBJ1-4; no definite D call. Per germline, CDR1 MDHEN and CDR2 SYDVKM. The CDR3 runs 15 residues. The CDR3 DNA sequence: TGTGCCAGCAGGACAAGACCCGCAACTAAGGAAAAACTGTTTTTT. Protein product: CASRTRPATKEKLFF.

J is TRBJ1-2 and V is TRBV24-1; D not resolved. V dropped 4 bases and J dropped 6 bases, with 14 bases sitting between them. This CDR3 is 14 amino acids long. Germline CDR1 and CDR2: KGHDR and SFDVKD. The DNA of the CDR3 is TGTGCCACCAGTGACCCAGGACTCGGGGATGGCTACACCTTC. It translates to CATSDPGLGDGYTF.

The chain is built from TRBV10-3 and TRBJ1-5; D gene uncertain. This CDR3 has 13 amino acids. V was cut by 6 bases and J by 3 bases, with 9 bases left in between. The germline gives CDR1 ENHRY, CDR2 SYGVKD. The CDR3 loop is CAIRGTDNQPQHF. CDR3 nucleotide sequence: TGTGCCATCAGGGGAACAGACAATCAGCCCCAGCATTTT.

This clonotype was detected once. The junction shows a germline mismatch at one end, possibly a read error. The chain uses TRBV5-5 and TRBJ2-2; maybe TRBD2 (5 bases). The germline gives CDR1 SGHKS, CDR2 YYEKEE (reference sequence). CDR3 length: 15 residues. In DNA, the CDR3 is TGTGCCAGCAGCTTGGCTGGTCTTAGCACCGGGGAGCAGTTTTTT. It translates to CASSLAGLSTGEQFF.

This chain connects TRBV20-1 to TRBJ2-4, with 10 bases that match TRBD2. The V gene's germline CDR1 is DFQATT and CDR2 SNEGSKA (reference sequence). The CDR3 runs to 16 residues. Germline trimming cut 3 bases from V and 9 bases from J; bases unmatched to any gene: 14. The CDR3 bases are TGCAGTGCTAGTCAAAGCGGGAGGGGGGGGCATGGCATTCAGTACTTC. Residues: CSASQSGRGGHGIQYF.

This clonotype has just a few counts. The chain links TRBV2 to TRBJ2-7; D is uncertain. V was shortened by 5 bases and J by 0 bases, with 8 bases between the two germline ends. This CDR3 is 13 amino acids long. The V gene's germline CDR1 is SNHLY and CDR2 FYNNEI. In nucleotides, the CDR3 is TGTGCCAGCAGTCTGGGATACTCCTACGAGCAGTACTTC. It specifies CASSLGYSYEQYF.

CDR3 sequence (DNA): TGTGCCAGCAGTGGTGGAGCGCATGGGGCCAAAAACATTCAGTACTTC. Its protein product is CASSGGAHGAKNIQYF. The V call is TRBV2, the J call TRBJ2-4; no clear D. The CDR3 length is 16 residues. Per the germline V gene, CDR1 is SNHLY and CDR2 is FYNNEI. Trimming took 4 bases from V and 1 from J, leaving 14 bases between them. Full variable domain (rest looked up from reference TRBV2 and TRBJ2-4): EPEVTQTPSHQVTQMGQEVILRCVPISNHLYFYWYRQILGQKVEFLVSFYNNEISEKSEIFDDQFSVERPDGSNFTLKIRSTKLEDSAMYFCASSGGAHGAKNIQYFGAGTRLSVL.

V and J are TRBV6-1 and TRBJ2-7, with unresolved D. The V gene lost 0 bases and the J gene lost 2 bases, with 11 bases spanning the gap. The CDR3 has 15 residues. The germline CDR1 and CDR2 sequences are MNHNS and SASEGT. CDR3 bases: TGTGCCAGCAGTGAAGCAGGAAGTCTTCCCTACGAGCAGTACTTC. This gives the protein CASSEAGSLPYEQYF.

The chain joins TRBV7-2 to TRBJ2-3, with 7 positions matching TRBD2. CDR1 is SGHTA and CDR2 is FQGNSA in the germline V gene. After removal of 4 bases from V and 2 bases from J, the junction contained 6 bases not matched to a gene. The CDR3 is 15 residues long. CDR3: CASSSRLATTDTQYF. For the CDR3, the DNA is TGTGCCAGCAGCTCTAGACTAGCCACCACAGATACGCAGTATTTT.

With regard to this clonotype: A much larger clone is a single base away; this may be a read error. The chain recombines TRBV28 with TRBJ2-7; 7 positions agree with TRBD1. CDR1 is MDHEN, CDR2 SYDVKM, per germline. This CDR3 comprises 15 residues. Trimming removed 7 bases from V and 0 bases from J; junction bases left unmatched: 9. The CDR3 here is CASTMTGSGSYEQYF. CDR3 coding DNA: TGTGCCAGCACCATGACAGGGTCTGGCTCCTACGAGCAGTACTTC.